This TCR beta chain was profiled in a study of cytomegalovirus exposure and HLA in healthy donors. Notes on the study in general: Specificity for CMV antigens was confirmed in vitro for a few of the CMV-associated chains.

V lost 6 bases to trimming and J lost 0 bases; unmatched junction nucleotides: 2. Germline-derived CDR1 and CDR2 are KGHSH and LQKENI. This CDR3 region has 14 residues. This clone was seen only once. Its specificity is not known. Amplification used 60 Vbeta primers and 13 Jbeta primers. Some clones are missing from TCRdb's copy, which holds only in-frame ones; the method was immunoSEQ multiplex PCR. Of roughly 120,000 clones listed, 60% to 85% are singletons. This TCR was recovered from a man aged 45-65 years in good health and CMV-seropositive. The chain joins TRBV18 to TRBJ1-3, with 7 bases fitting TRBD1. Sequenced material: PBMCs. The CDR3: CASSQGDSGNTIYF. The CDR3 coding sequence is TGTGCCAGCTCGCAGGGGGACTCTGGAAACACCATATATTTT. The full variable domain, completed using reference TRBV18 and TRBJ1-3, is NAGVMQNPRHLVRRRGQEARLRCSPMKGHSHVYWYRQLPEEGLKFMVYLQKENIIDESGMPKERFSAEFPKEGPSILRIQQVVRGDSAAYFCASSQGDSGNTIYFGEGSWLTVV.